This T cell receptor (beta chain) appears in the sequencing data of a study of early T cells in non-severe SARS-CoV-2 infection (dated by TCRdb to the early 2020s). Describing the broader study: Bulk RNA from unsorted whole blood was used for TCR sequencing, so alpha and beta chains could not be paired.

Overall study results and their limits: VDJdb matching was skewed toward anti-spike CD8 responses, so virus-specific expansions were likely underestimated and private and CD4 specificities were missed.

The germline V and J ends show losses of 0 bases and 8 bases respectively, and no gene match explains 5 bases of the junction. There are 16 amino acids in the CDR3, from cysteine to phenylalanine inclusive. The CDR3 DNA has 48 bases and is translated from base 1. From the germline V gene, CDR1 is SGHVS and CDR2 is FQNEAQ. This was a case-control study nested in a cohort of healthcare workers in London, UK, who had nasopharyngeal swab PCR tests and blood samples taken every week. Healthcare workers were enrolled in the week of the UK lockdown, from 23 to 31 March 2020, and were followed every week for up to roughly 16 weeks. The library relied on 5' RACE. Reads for this sample came from a NextSeq 500. Unique molecular identifiers were attached to individual cDNA molecules in the TCR library protocol so that sequencing error and PCR bias could be corrected. Both TCR alpha and beta chains were sequenced, and tight co-correlation was observed between alpha and beta sequence abundances in each sample. The source study handled its data this way. V gene, J gene and CDR3 annotation of TCR sequences was performed with Decombinator V4. TCRs were defined as expanded if a significant change between any two time points was detected under a Poisson model with p below 0.0001. TCR abundances were normalised to the total number of TCRs sequenced per sample and were expressed as counts per million. MAIT TCRs were defined by TRAV1-2 paired with TRAJ12, TRAJ20 or TRAJ33, and iNKT TCRs by TRAV10 paired with TRAJ18. VDJdb, accessed 1 November 2021, was searched for CMV, EBV and SARS-CoV-2 annotated TCRs, excluding TCRs annotated for multiple antigens. TCRdb trimmed the raw reads at Q25, called clones with MiXCR and kept productive beta chains. When rows share a CDR3 protein, they turn into one entry using the most common DNA and genes. The V and J calls were determined by TCRdb, not by the authors. The sample records approximately 40,000 distinct CDR3 sequences, about 11% of which are singletons. The ten top clones hold 9.7% of the sample.

This clonotype was seen more than once but under ten times. The specificity of this receptor is unknown. No clone much larger than this one lies a single base away; base qualities are absent. This sequence originates from an adult who was a healthcare worker with PCR-confirmed SARS-CoV-2 infection or an uninfected control (not recorded which). Sequenced: whole blood. The sequence is built from TRBV7-8 and TRBJ2-1; 12 bases in the middle match TRBD1. The nucleotides read TGTGCCAGCAGCTTAGCCGGGACAGGGGGCCCCTATGAGCAGTTCTTC. It codes for CASSLAGTGGPYEQFF.